This TCR beta chain was sequenced in a study of regulatory T cells in long-lasting Graves disease. Study outcomes and limitations: Under persistent disease, TRBV28, TRBJ1-2 and TRBJ2-5 were used preferentially.

Turning to this clonotype: Its antigen is currently unknown.

The CDR3 spans 16 residues. After removal of 5 bases from V and 5 bases from J, the junction contained 9 bases not matched to a gene. Germline-derived CDR1 and CDR2 are PRHDT and FYEKMQ (reference sequence). Building the TCR beta libraries relied on iRepertoire HTBI primers, and CDR3 regions underwent Arm-PCR. One entry per CDR3 protein, called by TCRdb with MiXCR from the multiplex PCR reads. The sample has roughly 610,000 distinct CDR3 sequences, roughly 15% seen once. Noted time point: newly diagnosed GD, antithyroid drugs for less than 3 months. Preparation of the TCR library used RNA extracted from PBMCs. The same data also went into a second study, on T cells in Graves' hyperthyroidism and ophthalmopathy. This second report adds: Exclusion of patients followed from uncontrolled infection, other autoimmune disease, pregnancy or lactation. Most expanded thyroid clonotypes above 0.001 also appeared in blood.

The chain carries TRBV13 and TRBJ2-1, with 10 bases fitting TRBD1. Here the sequenced sample was peripheral blood mononuclear cells (PBMCs), taken at new diagnosis, from a patient treated with antithyroid drugs. The source is a woman aged 30 to 39 with Graves disease. CDR3 nucleotide sequence: TGTGCCAGCAGCCTATCCGGGACAGGGGCTCACAATGAGCAGTTCTTC. This translates into CASSLSGTGAHNEQFF.